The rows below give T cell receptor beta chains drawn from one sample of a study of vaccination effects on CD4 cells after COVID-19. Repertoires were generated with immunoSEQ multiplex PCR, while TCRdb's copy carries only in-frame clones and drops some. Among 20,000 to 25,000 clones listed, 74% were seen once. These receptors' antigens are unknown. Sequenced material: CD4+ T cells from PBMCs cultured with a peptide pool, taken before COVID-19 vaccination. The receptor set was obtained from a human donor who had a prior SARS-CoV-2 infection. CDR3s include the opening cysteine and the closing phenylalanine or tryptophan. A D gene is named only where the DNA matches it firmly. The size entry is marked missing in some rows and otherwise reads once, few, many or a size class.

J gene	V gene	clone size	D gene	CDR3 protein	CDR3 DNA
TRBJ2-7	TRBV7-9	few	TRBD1	CASSLVTGGNGEQYF	TGTGCCAGCAGCTTAGTGACAGGGGGCAACGGAGAGCAGTACTTC
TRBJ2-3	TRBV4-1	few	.	CASSPVGFSTDTQYF	TGCGCCAGCAGCCCTGTGGGATTTAGCACAGATACGCAGTATTTT
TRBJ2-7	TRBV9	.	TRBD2	CASSLGGTRDYEQYF	TGTGCCAGCAGCTTGGGGGGGACTAGAGATTACGAGCAGTACTTC
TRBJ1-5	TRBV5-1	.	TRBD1	CASSSGTGNQPQHF	TGCGCCAGCAGCTCCGGGACAGGAAATCAGCCCCAGCATTTT
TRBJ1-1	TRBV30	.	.	CAYRVGNTEAFF	TGTGCCTACCGAGTTGGGAACACTGAAGCTTTCTTT
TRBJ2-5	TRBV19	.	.	CASSMDHTGTQYF	TGTGCCAGTAGTATGGACCACACGGGGACCCAGTACTTC
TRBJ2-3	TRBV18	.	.	CASSPGPKRTDTQYF	TGTGCCAGCTCACCGGGCCCAAAACGCACAGATACGCAGTATTTT
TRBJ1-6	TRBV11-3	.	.	CASSLSQHSPLHF	TGTGCCAGCAGCTTAAGTCAGCATTCACCCCTCCACTTT
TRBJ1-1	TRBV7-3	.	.	CASSPPGGTEAFF	TGTGCCAGCAGCCCTCCCGGGGGCACTGAAGCTTTCTTT
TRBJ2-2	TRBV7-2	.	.	CASNYLSTGELFF	TGTGCCAGCAACTACTTATCCACCGGGGAGCTGTTTTTT
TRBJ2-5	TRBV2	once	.	CASSEYGRETQYF	TGTGCCAGCAGTGAATACGGTCGCGAGACCCAGTACTTC
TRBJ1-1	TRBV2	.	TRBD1	CASTVLTGGTEAFF	TGTGCCAGCACCGTACTTACAGGGGGCACTGAAGCTTTCTTT
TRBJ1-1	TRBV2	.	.	CATATDLNTEAFF	TGTGCCACCGCGACAGACTTAAACACTGAAGCTTTCTTT
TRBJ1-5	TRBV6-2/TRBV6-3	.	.	CASSRTPEGFDQPQHF	TGTGCCAGCAGCCGAACCCCCGAGGGCTTCGATCAGCCCCAGCATTTT
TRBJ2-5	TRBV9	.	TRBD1	CASSDLTGGETQYF	TGTGCCAGCAGCGACCTGACAGGGGGGGAGACCCAGTACTTC
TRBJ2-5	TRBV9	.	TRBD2	CASSPGLVETQYF	TGTGCCAGCAGCCCGGGACTAGTGGAGACCCAGTACTTC
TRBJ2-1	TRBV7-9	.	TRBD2	CASSLALAGSLYEQFF	TGTGCCAGCAGCTTAGCACTAGCGGGATCGCTCTATGAGCAGTTCTTC
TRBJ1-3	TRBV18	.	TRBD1	CASRTGTAAGNTIYF	TGTGCCAGCCGGACAGGGACGGCAGCTGGAAACACCATATATTTT
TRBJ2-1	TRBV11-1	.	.	CASSFVVASYNEQFF	TGTGCCAGCAGCTTTGTGGTAGCCTCTTACAATGAGCAGTTCTTC
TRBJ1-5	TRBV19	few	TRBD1	CASSTGTGVSNQPQHF	TGTGCCAGTAGTACTGGGACAGGGGTAAGCAATCAGCCCCAGCATTTT
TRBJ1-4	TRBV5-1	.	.	CASSLVRARDEKLFF	TGCGCCAGCAGCTTGGTAAGGGCGAGGGATGAAAAACTGTTTTTT
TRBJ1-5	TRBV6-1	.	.	CASSEVGGDQPQHF	TGTGCCAGCAGTGAGGTGGGGGGGGATCAGCCCCAGCATTTT
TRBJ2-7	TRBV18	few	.	CASSGAADYEQYF	TGTGCCAGCTCAGGGGCGGCCGACTACGAGCAGTACTTC
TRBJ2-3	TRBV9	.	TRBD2	CASSGGTSGSDTQYF	TGTGCCAGCAGCGGCGGGACTAGCGGGTCGGATACGCAGTATTTT
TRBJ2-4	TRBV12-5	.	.	CASGLWTPGSQNIQYF	TGTGCTAGTGGTCTCTGGACCCCGGGGAGCCAAAACATTCAGTACTTC
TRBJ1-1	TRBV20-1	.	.	CSALFGDEAFF	TGCAGTGCCCTTTTCGGGGATGAAGCTTTCTTT
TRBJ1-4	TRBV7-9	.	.	CASSEDGGVEKLFF	TGTGCCAGCAGCGAGGACGGGGGTGTTGAAAAACTGTTTTTT
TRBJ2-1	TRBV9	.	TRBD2	CASSVSGTSSRNEQFF	TGTGCCAGCAGCGTATCCGGGACTAGCTCGAGAAATGAGCAGTTCTTC
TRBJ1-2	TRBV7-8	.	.	CASSWTSLGGYGYTF	TGTGCCAGCAGCTGGACCTCCCTTGGGGGCTATGGCTACACCTTC
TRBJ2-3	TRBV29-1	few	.	CSVDKGLPDTQYF	TGCAGCGTTGACAAGGGGCTGCCAGATACGCAGTATTTT
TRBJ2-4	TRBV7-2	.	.	CASSLDLARRDIQYF	TGTGCCAGCAGCTTAGATCTAGCGAGACGTGACATTCAGTACTTC
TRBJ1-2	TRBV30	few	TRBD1	CAQSRTGASYGYTF	TGTGCCCAATCTCGGACAGGGGCGAGCTATGGCTACACCTTC
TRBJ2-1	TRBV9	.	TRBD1	CASSVAGTGGNEQFF	TGTGCCAGCAGCGTTGCCGGGACAGGGGGCAATGAGCAGTTCTTC
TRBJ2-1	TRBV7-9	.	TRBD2	CASSSLAGGYNEQFF	TGTGCCAGCAGCTCTCTAGCGGGAGGTTACAATGAGCAGTTCTTC
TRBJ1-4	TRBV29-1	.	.	CSVDTGLRGEKLFF	TGCAGCGTGGATACCGGGCTCCGGGGAGAAAAACTGTTTTTT
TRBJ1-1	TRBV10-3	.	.	CAISEMENTEAFF	TGTGCCATCAGTGAGATGGAAAACACTGAAGCTTTCTTT
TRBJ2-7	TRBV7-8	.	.	CASSLVRGGPQSYEQYF	TGTGCCAGCAGCTTAGTCAGGGGGGGACCGCAGAGCTACGAGCAGTACTTC
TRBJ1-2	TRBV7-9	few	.	CASSPTPEDTYGYTF	TGTGCCAGCAGCCCTACACCGGAGGACACCTATGGCTACACCTTC
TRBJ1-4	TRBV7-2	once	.	CASSLPEGATNEKLFF	TGTGCCAGCAGCTTACCCGAGGGGGCAACTAATGAAAAACTGTTTTTT
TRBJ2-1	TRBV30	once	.	CAWSVYYLGDEQFF	TGTGCCTGGAGTGTCTACTACCTTGGGGATGAGCAGTTCTTC
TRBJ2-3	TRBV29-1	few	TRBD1	CSAVRDRGSDTQYF	TGCAGCGCTGTTCGGGACAGGGGGTCAGATACGCAGTATTTT
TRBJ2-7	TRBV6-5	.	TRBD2	CASSYSGTTQYF	TGTGCCAGCAGTTACTCGGGGACTACACAGTACTTC
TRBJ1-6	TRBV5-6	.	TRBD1	CASSFGQGISPLHF	TGTGCCAGCAGCTTCGGACAGGGGATTTCACCCCTCCACTTT
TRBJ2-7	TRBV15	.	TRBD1	CATSKGRDRAYEQYF	TGTGCCACCAGCAAGGGCCGGGACAGGGCCTACGAGCAGTACTTC
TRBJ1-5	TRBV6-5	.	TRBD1	CASSPGQPNQPQHF	TGTGCCAGCAGCCCGGGACAGCCCAATCAGCCCCAGCATTTT
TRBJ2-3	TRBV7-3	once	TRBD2	CASAPGAGFADTQYF	TGTGCCAGCGCACCCGGAGCGGGATTTGCAGATACGCAGTATTTT
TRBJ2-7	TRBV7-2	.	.	CASSLNYEQYF	TGTGCCAGCAGCTTAAACTACGAGCAGTACTTC
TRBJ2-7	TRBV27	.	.	CASSPQRTRREQYF	TGTGCCAGCAGTCCCCAGCGGACCCGACGGGAGCAGTACTTC
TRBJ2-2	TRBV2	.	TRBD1	CASGTGGIPGELFF	TGTGCCTCCGGGACAGGGGGCATCCCCGGGGAGCTGTTTTTT